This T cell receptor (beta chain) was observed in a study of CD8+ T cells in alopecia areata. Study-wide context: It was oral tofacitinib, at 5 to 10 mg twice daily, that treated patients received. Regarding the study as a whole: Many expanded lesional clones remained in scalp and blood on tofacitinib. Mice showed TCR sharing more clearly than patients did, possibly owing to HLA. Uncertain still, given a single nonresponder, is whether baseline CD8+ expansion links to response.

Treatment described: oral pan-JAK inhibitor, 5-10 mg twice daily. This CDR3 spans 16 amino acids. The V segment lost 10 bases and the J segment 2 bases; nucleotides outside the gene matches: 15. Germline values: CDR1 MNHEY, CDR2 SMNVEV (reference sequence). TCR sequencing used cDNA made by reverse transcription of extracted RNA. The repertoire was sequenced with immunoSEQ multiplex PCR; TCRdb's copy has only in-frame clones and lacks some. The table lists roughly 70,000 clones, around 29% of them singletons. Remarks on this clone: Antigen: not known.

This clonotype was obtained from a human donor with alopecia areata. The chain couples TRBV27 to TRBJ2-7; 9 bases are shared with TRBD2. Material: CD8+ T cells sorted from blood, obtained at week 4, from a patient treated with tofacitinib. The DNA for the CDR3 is TGTGCCACCTACCCGTACTCTAGCGGGATAGCCTACGAGCAGTACTTC. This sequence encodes CATYPYSSGIAYEQYF.